Listed below are T cell receptor beta chains from one sample, sequenced in a study of OX40 agonist ivuxolimab in advanced cancers. Clones were read by immunoSEQ multiplex PCR, and TCRdb kept only the in-frame ones, dropping some. Counted here are around 29,000 clones, about 87% occurring once; the ten biggest clones make up approximately 20%. The sequencing here drew on CD4+ or CD8+ T cells sorted from blood, taken in a trial of the OX40 agonist ivuxolimab. Source of these receptors: an adult with an advanced solid tumor such as melanoma, head and neck, liver or kidney cancer. Both conserved end residues are part of each CDR3. The D gene is left open where the match is weak. For some rows the clone size is stated as once, few or many, or as a class when expanded; others skip it.

j_call: TRBJ1-2
clone_size: .
d_call: TRBD1
v_call: TRBV5-1
cdr3_nt: TGCGCCAGCAGCTCGACCGGGACAGGGAATGGCTACACCTTC
cdr3_aa: CASSSTGTGNGYTF

j_call: TRBJ2-5
clone_size: .
d_call: .
v_call: TRBV7-2
cdr3_nt: TGTGCCAGCAGCTTGCAGGTTACAGAGACCCAGTACTTC
cdr3_aa: CASSLQVTETQYF

j_call: TRBJ1-2
clone_size: .
d_call: .
v_call: TRBV10-3
cdr3_nt: TGTGCCATCAGTGAGTACGGATATGGCTACACCTTC
cdr3_aa: CAISEYGYGYTF

j_call: TRBJ2-7
clone_size: few
d_call: .
v_call: TRBV9
cdr3_nt: TGTGCCAGCAGCGTAGATGTTTTGTCCCCCTACGAGCAGTACTTC
cdr3_aa: CASSVDVLSPYEQYF

j_call: TRBJ2-3
clone_size: .
d_call: .
v_call: TRBV5-6
cdr3_nt: TGTGCCAGCAGCGAAGGGACCCGCACAGATACGCAGTATTTT
cdr3_aa: CASSEGTRTDTQYF

j_call: TRBJ2-7
clone_size: .
d_call: TRBD1
v_call: TRBV7-9
cdr3_nt: TGTGCCAGCAGCTTCATCGACAGGGGGAAATCCTACGAGCAGTACTTC
cdr3_aa: CASSFIDRGKSYEQYF

j_call: TRBJ2-3
clone_size: .
d_call: .
v_call: TRBV11-2
cdr3_nt: TGTGCCAGCAGCTTGAGGGGCCTCACAGATACGCAGTATTTT
cdr3_aa: CASSLRGLTDTQYF

j_call: TRBJ2-3
clone_size: .
d_call: TRBD1
v_call: TRBV11-2
cdr3_nt: TGTGCCAGCAGCCCCCGGACAGGGATCACAGATACGCAGTATTTT
cdr3_aa: CASSPRTGITDTQYF

j_call: TRBJ1-5
clone_size: .
d_call: .
v_call: TRBV27
cdr3_nt: TGTGCCAGCAGTTTTCTGGGGATCCAGCCCCAGCATTTT
cdr3_aa: CASSFLGIQPQHF

j_call: TRBJ2-1
clone_size: .
d_call: TRBD2
v_call: TRBV6-5
cdr3_nt: TGTGCCAGCAGCCCCGGGACTAGGACATACAATGAGCAGTTCTTC
cdr3_aa: CASSPGTRTYNEQFF

j_call: TRBJ1-1
clone_size: .
d_call: .
v_call: TRBV28
cdr3_nt: TGTGCCAGCAATTCCGGATGGGACTGGCGAACTGAAGCTTTCTTT
cdr3_aa: CASNSGWDWRTEAFF

j_call: TRBJ1-1
clone_size: .
d_call: .
v_call: TRBV10-1
cdr3_nt: TGCGCCAGCAGTGCCCGGGGATACACTGAAGCTTTCTTT
cdr3_aa: CASSARGYTEAFF

j_call: TRBJ2-3
clone_size: .
d_call: .
v_call: TRBV28
cdr3_nt: TGTGCCAGCAGTGACCTTCGGGGGCCAGATACGCAGTATTTT
cdr3_aa: CASSDLRGPDTQYF

j_call: TRBJ2-3
clone_size: .
d_call: .
v_call: TRBV4-1
cdr3_nt: TGCGCCAGCAGCCAAGCCCCCACCGGAACAGATACGCAGTATTTT
cdr3_aa: CASSQAPTGTDTQYF

j_call: TRBJ1-4
clone_size: .
d_call: .
v_call: TRBV7-9
cdr3_nt: TGTGCCAGCAGCTTAGGATCAGGGTATAATGAAAAACTGTTTTTT
cdr3_aa: CASSLGSGYNEKLFF

j_call: TRBJ1-1
clone_size: medium-sized
d_call: TRBD1
v_call: TRBV27
cdr3_nt: TGTGCCAGCAGTTTGGGGGTGCCAGGGACAGGGTACACTGAAGCTTTCTTT
cdr3_aa: CASSLGVPGTGYTEAFF